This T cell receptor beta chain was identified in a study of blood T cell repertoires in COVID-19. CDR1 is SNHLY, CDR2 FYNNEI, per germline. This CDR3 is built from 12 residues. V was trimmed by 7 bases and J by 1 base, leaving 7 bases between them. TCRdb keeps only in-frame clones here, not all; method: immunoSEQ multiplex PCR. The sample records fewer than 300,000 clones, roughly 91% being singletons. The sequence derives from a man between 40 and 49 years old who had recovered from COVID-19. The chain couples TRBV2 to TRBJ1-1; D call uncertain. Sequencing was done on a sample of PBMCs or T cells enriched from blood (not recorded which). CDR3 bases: TGTGCCAGCACCAACAAGAACACTGAAGCTTTCTTT. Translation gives CASTNKNTEAFF.